The 16 T cell receptor beta chains below were found in one sample sequenced in a study of cytotoxic CD8 clonotypes in ibrutinib-treated CLL. Profiled with immunoSEQ multiplex PCR; TCRdb holds only in-frame clones, not every one. The sample consists of just over 65,000 clones, about two thirds of them appearing once. The input for sequencing was PBMCs, taken after 12 months of ibrutinib treatment. These receptors were collected from a human donor with chronic lymphocytic leukemia.

This chain links TRBV30 with TRBJ1-1, with 9 bases that match TRBD1. Germline CDR1 GTSNPN, CDR2 SVGIG (reference sequence). This CDR3 contains 13 residues. V lost 7 bases to trimming and J lost 10 bases; unmatched junction nucleotides: 13. This chain's CDR3 is CASSTQGARAAFF. The CDR3 DNA reads TGTGCCTCATCAACACAGGGGGCTCGGGCAGCTTTCTTT.

This clone was seen more than once but under ten times. The chain employs TRBV28 and TRBJ1-2; D gene ambiguous. Between the trimmed V and J ends, which lost 2 bases and 2 bases, there was a span of 9 bases. From germline, CDR1 is MDHEN and CDR2 SYDVKM. The CDR3 is made up of 14 amino acids. The chain's CDR3 is CASSLAAPNYGYTF. CDR3 DNA sequence: TGTGCCAGCAGTTTAGCGGCCCCGAACTATGGCTACACCTTC.

CDR3 residues: CASWTPSDGYTF. CDR3 coding DNA: TGCGCCAGCTGGACACCTTCGGATGGCTACACCTTC. The chain carries TRBV5-1 and TRBJ1-2; a possible D gene is TRBD1 (5 bases). The CDR3 spans 12 residues. Trimming removed 7 bases from V and 6 bases from J, with 13 bases in between. Germline CDR1 SGHRS, CDR2 YFSETQ.

The gene calls are TRBV30 and TRBJ1-6; D is uncertain. Germline V gives CDR1 GTSNPN, CDR2 SVGIG (reference sequence). Between the trimmed V and J ends, which lost 4 bases and 8 bases, there was a span of 15 bases. The CDR3 extends over 14 amino acids. CDR3 bases: TGTGCCTGGACAGGCGGTCAACTTGATTCACCCCTCCACTTT. This translates into CAWTGGQLDSPLHF. The entire variable domain, with the rest obtained from reference TRBV30 and TRBJ1-6, is as follows: SQTIHQWPATLVQPVGSPLSLECTVEGTSNPNLYWYRQAAGRGLQLLFYSVGIGQISSEVPQNLSASRPQDRQFILSSKKLLLSDSGFYLCAWTGGQLDSPLHFGNGTRLTVT.

CDR3 bases: TGTGCCAGCAGCTTGGAAGGGGGGTCCGCGAACACCGGGGAGCTGTTTTTT. Translating it yields CASSLEGGSANTGELFF. The chain combines TRBV7-2 with TRBJ2-2; D could derive from TRBD1 or TRBD2 (6 bases each). Germline CDR1 is SGHTA and CDR2 is FQGNSA. V lost 3 bases and J 0 bases, leaving 14 bases between the germline ends. This CDR3 contains 17 residues.

This rearrangement joins TRBV9 to TRBJ2-3, with TRBD1 matching 7 bases. The CDR3 runs 15 residues. The ends lost 3 bases at V and 0 bases at J; junction bases unmatched: 4. CDR1 and CDR2 from the germline V gene are SGDLS and YYNGEE. The CDR3 reads CASSGTGTSTDTQYF. The CDR3 nucleotides are TGTGCCAGCAGCGGGACAGGTACTAGCACAGATACGCAGTATTTT. Using reference TRBV9 and TRBJ2-3 for the parts outside the CDR3, the full variable domain is DSGVTQTPKHLITATGQRVTLRCSPRSGDLSVYWYQQSLDQGLQFLIQYYNGEERAKGNILERFSAQQFPDLHSELNLSSLELGDSALYFCASSGTGTSTDTQYFGPGTRLTVL.

This chain connects TRBV30 to TRBJ1-6, with a tentative D call TRBD1 (5 bases). This CDR3 is 14 amino acids long. V was trimmed by 3 bases and J by 9 bases, leaving 15 bases between them. Germline V gene data show CDR1 as GTSNPN and CDR2 as SVGIG (reference sequence). CDR3 DNA: TGTGCCTGGAGCGGGGGGGGTGGTAGTTCACCCCTCCACTTT. Translation gives CAWSGGGGSSPLHF. The entire variable domain, with the rest obtained from reference TRBV30 and TRBJ1-6, is as follows: SQTIHQWPATLVQPVGSPLSLECTVEGTSNPNLYWYRQAAGRGLQLLFYSVGIGQISSEVPQNLSASRPQDRQFILSSKKLLLSDSGFYLCAWSGGGGSSPLHFGNGTRLTVT.

The gene calls are TRBV18 and TRBJ2-7, with 14 bases identical to TRBD2. V dropped 4 bases and J dropped 2; count of bases not matched to a gene: 4. This CDR3 has 16 amino acids. Looked up from germline, CDR1 is KGHSH and CDR2 is LQKENI. CDR3 sequence (DNA): TGTGCCAGCTCACTCGGGACTAGCGGGGGACCCTACGAGCAGTACTTC. Translated: CASSLGTSGGPYEQYF.

The V and J genes are TRBV18 and TRBJ2-7; D unclear. This CDR3 has 15 residues. Germline V CDR1 and CDR2: KGHSH, LQKENI. V dropped 6 bases and J dropped 0 bases, with 15 bases sitting between them. Here the CDR3 reads CASSPSGRFSYEQYF. In DNA, the CDR3 is TGTGCCAGCTCCCCCTCCGGACGGTTCTCCTACGAGCAGTACTTC.

The V gene is TRBV6-5, the J gene TRBJ2-7; D ambiguous. V lost 7 bases to trimming and J lost 2 bases, with 15 bases between them. CDR1 and CDR2 from the germline V gene are MNHEY and SVGAGI. The CDR3 consists of 14 residues. CDR3 coding DNA: TGTGCCAGCAATGACGCAGGACGGACCTACGAGCAGTACTTC. Its translation is CASNDAGRTYEQYF.

V gene TRBV7-9 combines with J gene TRBJ2-7, with D perhaps being TRBD1 or TRBD2 (5 bases each). With 5 bases removed from V and 12 bases from J, the gap between germline ends came to 14 bases. From germline, CDR1 is SEHNR and CDR2 FQNEAQ (reference sequence). This CDR3 is 11 amino acids long. The CDR3 DNA sequence: TGTGCCAGCAGCCGGGACGCCGGCTGGTACTTC. Protein sequence: CASSRDAGWYF.

The chain combines TRBV7-8 with TRBJ2-7, with 14 bases fitting TRBD2. Unmatched junction bases numbered 4, after V lost 2 bases and J lost 4 bases. CDR3 length: 16 residues. Germline lookup yields CDR1 SGHVS and CDR2 FQNEAQ. CDR3 sequence reads: CASSLRLAGGVYEQYF. As DNA, the CDR3 is TGTGCCAGCAGCTTAAGACTAGCGGGGGGGGTATACGAGCAGTACTTC.

This clone was detected a few times. This chain uses TRBV7-3 with TRBJ2-7, with a tentative D call TRBD1 (6 bases). The CDR3 loop spans 16 amino acids. V lost 5 bases, J lost 3 bases, and 20 bases lay in between. The germline V gene has CDR1 SGHTA and CDR2 FQGTGA. CDR3 DNA sequence: TGTGCCAGCAGCGCCGACCCCAAAACAGGGAACTACGAGCAGTACTTC. The encoded protein is CASSADPKTGNYEQYF. The full variable domain, rest sourced from reference TRBV7-3 and TRBJ2-7, is GAGVSQTPSNKVTEKGKYVELRCDPISGHTALYWYRQSLGQGPEFLIYFQGTGAADDSGLPNDRFFAVRPEGSVSTLKIQRTERGDSAVYLCASSADPKTGNYEQYFGPGTRLTVT.

The rearrangement links TRBV7-2 to TRBJ2-7; D gene unclear. Trimming removed 2 bases from V and 3 bases from J, with 8 bases in between. Germline assignment: CDR1 SGHTA and CDR2 FQGNSA. The CDR3 covers 13 residues. The CDR3 loop reads CASSLPPLYEQYF. In DNA, the CDR3 is TGTGCCAGCAGCTTACCCCCCCTCTACGAGCAGTACTTC.

The V and J genes are TRBV30 and TRBJ2-3; D not resolved. The CDR3 length is 13 residues. Germline CDR1 is GTSNPN and CDR2 is SVGIG (reference sequence). Trimming left V 5 bases short and J 0 bases short, with 9 bases between. This CDR3 is CAWGPRSTDTQYF. CDR3 in DNA: TGTGCCTGGGGCCCGCGGAGCACAGATACGCAGTATTTT.

The rearrangement joins TRBV5-6 to TRBJ1-4; weak D call: TRBD1 (6 bases). CDR1 is SGHDT, CDR2 YYEEEE, per germline. Trimming cost V 4 bases and J 0 bases, with 19 bases left between them. The CDR3 runs to 18 residues. Here the CDR3 DNA reads TGTGCCAGCAGCCGGCCGGGACACCCCCTGTCAACTAATGAAAAACTGTTTTTT. It translates to CASSRPGHPLSTNEKLFF.